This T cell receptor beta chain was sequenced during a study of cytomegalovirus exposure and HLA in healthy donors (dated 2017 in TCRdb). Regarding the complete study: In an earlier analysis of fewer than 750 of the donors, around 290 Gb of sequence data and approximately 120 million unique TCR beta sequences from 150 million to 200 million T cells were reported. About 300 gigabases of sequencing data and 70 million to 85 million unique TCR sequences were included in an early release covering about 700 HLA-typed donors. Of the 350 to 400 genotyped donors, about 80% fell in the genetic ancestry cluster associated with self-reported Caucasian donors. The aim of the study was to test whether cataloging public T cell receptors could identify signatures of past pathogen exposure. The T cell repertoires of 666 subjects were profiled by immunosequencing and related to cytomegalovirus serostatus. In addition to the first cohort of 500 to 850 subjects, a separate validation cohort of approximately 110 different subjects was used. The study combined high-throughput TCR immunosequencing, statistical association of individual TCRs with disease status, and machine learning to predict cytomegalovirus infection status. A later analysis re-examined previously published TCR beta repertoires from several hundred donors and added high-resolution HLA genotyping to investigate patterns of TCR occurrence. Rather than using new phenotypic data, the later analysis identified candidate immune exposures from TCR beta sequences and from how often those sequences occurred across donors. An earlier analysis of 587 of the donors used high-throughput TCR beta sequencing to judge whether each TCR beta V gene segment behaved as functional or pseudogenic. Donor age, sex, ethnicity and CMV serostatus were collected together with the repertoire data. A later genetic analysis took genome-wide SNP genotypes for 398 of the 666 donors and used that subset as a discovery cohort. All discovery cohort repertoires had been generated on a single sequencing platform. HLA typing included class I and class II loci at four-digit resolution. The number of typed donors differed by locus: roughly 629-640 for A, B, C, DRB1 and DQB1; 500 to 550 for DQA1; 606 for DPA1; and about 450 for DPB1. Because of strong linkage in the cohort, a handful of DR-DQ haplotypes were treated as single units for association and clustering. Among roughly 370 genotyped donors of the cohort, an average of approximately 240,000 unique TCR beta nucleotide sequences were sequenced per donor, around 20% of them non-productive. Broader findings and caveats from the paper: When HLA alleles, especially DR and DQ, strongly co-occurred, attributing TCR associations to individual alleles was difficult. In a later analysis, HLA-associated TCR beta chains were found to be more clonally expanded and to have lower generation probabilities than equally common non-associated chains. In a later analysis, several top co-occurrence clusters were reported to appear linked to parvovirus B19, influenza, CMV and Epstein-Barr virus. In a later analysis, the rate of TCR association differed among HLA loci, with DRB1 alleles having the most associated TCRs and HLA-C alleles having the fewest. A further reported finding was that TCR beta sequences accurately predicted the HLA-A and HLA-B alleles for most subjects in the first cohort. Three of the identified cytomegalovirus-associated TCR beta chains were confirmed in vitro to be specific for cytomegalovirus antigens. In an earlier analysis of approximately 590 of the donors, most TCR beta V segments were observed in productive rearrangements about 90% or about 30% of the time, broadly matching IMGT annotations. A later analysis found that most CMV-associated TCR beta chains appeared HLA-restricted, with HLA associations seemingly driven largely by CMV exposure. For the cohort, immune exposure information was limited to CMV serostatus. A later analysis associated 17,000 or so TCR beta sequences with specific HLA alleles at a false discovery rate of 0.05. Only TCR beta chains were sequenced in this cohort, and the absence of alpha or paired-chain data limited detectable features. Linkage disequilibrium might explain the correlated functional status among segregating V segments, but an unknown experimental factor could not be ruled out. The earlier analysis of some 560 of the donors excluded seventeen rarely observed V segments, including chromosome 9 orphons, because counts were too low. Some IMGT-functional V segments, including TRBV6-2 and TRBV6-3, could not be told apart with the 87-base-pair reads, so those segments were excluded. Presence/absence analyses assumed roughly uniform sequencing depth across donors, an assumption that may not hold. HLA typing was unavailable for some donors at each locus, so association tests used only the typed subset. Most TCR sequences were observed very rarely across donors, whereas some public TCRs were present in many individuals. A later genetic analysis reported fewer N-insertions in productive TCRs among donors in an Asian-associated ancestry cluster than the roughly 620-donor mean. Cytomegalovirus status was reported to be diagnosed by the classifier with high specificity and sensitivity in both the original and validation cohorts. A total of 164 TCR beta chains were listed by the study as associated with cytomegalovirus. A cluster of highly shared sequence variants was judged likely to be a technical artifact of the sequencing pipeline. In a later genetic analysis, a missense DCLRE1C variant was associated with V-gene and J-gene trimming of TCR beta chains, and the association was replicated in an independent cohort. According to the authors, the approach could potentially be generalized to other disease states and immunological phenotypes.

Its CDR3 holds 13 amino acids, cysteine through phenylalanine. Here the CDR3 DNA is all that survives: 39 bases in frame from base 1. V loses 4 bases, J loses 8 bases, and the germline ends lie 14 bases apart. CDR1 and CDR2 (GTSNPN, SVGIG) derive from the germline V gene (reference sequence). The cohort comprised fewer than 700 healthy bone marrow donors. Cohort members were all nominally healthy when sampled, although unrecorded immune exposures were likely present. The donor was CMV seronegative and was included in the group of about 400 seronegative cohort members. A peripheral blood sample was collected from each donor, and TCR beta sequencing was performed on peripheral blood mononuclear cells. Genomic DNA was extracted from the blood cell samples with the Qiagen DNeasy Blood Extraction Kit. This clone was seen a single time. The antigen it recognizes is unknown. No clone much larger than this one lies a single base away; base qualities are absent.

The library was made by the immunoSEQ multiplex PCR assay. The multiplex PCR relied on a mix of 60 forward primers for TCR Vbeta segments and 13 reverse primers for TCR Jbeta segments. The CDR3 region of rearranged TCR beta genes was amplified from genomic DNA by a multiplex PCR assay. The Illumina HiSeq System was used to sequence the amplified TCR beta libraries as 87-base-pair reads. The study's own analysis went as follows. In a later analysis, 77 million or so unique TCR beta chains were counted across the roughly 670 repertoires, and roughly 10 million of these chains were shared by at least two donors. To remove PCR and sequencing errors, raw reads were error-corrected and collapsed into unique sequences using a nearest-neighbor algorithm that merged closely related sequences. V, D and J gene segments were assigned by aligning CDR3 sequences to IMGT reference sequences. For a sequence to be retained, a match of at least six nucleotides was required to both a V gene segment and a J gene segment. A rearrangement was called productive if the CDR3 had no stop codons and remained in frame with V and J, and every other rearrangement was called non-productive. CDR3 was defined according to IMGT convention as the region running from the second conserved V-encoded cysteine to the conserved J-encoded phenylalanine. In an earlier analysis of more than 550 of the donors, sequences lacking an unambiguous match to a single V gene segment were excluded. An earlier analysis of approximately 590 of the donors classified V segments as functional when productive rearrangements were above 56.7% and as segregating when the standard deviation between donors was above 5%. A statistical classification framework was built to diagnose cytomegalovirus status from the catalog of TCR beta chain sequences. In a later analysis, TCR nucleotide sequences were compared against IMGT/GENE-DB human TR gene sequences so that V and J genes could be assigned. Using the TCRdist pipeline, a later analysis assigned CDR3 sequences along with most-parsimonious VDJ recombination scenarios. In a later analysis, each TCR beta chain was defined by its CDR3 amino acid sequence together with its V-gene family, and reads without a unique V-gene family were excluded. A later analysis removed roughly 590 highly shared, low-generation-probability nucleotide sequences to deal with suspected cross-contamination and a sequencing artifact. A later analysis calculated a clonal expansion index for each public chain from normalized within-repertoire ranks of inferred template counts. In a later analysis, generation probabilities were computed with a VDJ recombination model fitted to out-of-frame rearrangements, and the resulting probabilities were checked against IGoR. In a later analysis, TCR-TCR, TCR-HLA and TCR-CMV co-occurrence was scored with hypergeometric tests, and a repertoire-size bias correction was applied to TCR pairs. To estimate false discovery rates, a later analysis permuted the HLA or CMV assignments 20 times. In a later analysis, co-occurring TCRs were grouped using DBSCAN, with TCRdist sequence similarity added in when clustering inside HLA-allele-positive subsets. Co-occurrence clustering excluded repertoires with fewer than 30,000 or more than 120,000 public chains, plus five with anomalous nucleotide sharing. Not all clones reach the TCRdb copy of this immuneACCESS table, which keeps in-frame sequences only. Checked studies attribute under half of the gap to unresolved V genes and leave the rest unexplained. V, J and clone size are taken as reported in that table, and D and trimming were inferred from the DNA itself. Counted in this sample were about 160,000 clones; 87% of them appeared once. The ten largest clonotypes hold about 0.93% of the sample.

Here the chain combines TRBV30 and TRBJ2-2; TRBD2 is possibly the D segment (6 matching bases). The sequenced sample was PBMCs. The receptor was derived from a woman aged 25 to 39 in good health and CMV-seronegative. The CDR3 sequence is CAWILARDGELFF. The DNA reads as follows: TGTGCCTGGATCCTAGCGCGCGATGGGGAGCTGTTTTTT.